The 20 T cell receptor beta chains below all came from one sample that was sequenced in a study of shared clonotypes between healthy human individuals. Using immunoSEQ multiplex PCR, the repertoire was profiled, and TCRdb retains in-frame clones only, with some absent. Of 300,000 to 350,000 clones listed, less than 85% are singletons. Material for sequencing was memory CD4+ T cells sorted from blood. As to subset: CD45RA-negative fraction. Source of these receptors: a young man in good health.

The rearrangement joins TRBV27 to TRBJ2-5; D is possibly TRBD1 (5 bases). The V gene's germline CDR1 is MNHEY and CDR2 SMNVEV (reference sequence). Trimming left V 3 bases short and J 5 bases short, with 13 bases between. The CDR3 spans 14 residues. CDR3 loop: CASSFRQGWETQYF. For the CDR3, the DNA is TGTGCCAGCAGTTTTCGGCAGGGCTGGGAGACCCAGTACTTC.

This chain's CDR3 is CASRPGGGYGYTF. DNA of the CDR3: TGTGCCAGCAGGCCAGGGGGTGGGTATGGCTACACCTTC. The chain combines TRBV28 with TRBJ1-2; 7 nucleotides match TRBD1. Germline CDR1 and CDR2: MDHEN and SYDVKM. This CDR3 spans 13 amino acids. V shed 6 bases and J 5 bases; nucleotides not matched to a gene: 6.

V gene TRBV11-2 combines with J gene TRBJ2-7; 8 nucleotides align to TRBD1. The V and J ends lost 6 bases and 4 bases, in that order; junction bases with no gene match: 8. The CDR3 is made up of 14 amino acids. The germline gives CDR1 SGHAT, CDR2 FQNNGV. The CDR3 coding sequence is TGTGCCAGCAGAGTTACAGGGGGGTCTTACGAGCAGTACTTC. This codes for CASRVTGGSYEQYF.

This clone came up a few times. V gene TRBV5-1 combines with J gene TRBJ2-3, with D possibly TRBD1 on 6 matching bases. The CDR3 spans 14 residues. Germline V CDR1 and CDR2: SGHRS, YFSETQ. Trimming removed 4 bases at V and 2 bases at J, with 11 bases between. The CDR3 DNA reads TGCGCCAGCAGCCGACAGGCTGACACAGATACGCAGTATTTT. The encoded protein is CASSRQADTDTQYF.

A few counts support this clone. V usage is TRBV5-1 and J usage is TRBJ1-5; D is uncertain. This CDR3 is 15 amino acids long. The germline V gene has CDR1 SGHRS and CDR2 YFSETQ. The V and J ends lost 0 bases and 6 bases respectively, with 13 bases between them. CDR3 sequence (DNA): TGCGCCAGCAGCTTGGCTGGGTCGAGAAGTCAGCCCCAGCATTTT. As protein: CASSLAGSRSQPQHF.

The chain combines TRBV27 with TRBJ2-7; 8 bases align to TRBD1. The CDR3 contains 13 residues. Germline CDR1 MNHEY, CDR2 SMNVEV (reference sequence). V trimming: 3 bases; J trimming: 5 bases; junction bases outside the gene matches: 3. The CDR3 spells CASSFRGRDEQYF. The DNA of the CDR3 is TGTGCCAGCAGTTTCAGGGGGCGCGACGAGCAGTACTTC.

CDR3 amino acids: CASSYGVHQETQYF. The CDR3 DNA reads as TGTGCCAGCAGTTACGGGGTGCACCAAGAGACCCAGTACTTC. The chain has TRBV6-5 and TRBJ2-5; no clear D gene. From germline, CDR1 is MNHEY and CDR2 SVGAGI. Trimming cost V 2 bases and J 0 bases, with 7 bases left between them. The CDR3 sequence is 14 residues long.

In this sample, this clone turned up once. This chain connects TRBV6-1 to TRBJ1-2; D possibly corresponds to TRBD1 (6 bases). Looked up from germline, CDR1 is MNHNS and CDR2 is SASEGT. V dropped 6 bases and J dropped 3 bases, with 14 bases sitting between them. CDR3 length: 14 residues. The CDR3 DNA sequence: TGTGCCAGCAGGGCTCCGGGACACGACTATGGCTACACCTTC. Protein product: CASRAPGHDYGYTF.

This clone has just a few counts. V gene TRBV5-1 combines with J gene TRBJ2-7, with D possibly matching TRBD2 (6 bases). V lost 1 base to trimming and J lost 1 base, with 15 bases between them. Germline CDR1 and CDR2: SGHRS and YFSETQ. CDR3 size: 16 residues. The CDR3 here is CASSLYSGTKSYEQYF. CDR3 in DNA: TGCGCCAGCAGCTTGTATAGCGGAACTAAATCCTACGAGCAGTACTTC.

The CDR3 region has the DNA TGTGCCAGCAGCCTCTCAAGGGCCGAAGACACCATATATTTT. Its translation is CASSLSRAEDTIYF. This chain links TRBV7-9 with TRBJ1-3, with no clear D. Germline lookup yields CDR1 SEHNR and CDR2 FQNEAQ (reference sequence). The CDR3 is made up of 14 amino acids. The V end was cut by 5 bases, the J end by 8 bases, with 16 bases between.

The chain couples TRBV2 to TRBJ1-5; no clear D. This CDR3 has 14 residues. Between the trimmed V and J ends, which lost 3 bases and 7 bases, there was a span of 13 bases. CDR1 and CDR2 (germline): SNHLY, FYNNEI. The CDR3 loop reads CASSDFWGRQPQHF. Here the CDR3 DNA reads TGTGCCAGCAGTGACTTCTGGGGAAGGCAGCCCCAGCATTTT.

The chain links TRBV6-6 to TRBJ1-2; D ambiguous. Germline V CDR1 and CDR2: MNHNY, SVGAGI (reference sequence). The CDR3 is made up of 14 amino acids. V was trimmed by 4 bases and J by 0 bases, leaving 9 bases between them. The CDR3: CASSSGPPNYGYTF. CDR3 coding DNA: TGTGCCAGCAGTTCCGGACCTCCTAACTATGGCTACACCTTC.

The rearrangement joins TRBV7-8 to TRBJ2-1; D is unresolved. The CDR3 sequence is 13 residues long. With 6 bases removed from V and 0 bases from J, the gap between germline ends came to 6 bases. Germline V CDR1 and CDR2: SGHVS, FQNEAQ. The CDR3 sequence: CASSISSYNEQFF. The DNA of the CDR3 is TGTGCCAGCAGTATAAGCTCCTACAATGAGCAGTTCTTC. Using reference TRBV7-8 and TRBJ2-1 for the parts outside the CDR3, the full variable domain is GAGVSQSPRYKVAKRGQDVALRCDPISGHVSLFWYQQALGQGPEFLTYFQNEAQLDKSGLPSDRFFAERPEGSVSTLKIQRTQQEDSAVYLCASSISSYNEQFFGPGTRLTVL.

The CDR3: CASSPPGQYNEQFF. Written as DNA, the CDR3 is TGTGCCAGCAGCCCACCCGGTCAATACAATGAGCAGTTCTTC. The chain uses TRBV7-2 and TRBJ2-1, with no clear D. CDR3 size: 14 residues. CDR1 and CDR2 from the germline V gene are SGHTA and FQGNSA. The V gene lost 5 bases and the J gene lost 4 bases, with 12 bases spanning the gap. Using reference TRBV7-2 and TRBJ2-1 for the parts outside the CDR3, the full variable domain is GAGVSQSPSNKVTEKGKDVELRCDPISGHTALYWYRQSLGQGLEFLIYFQGNSAPDKSGLPSDRFSAERTGGSVSTLTIQRTQQEDSAVYLCASSPPGQYNEQFFGPGTRLTVL.

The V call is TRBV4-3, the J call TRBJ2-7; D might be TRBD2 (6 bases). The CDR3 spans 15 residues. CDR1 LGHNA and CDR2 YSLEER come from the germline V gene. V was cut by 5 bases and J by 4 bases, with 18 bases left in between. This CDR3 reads CASSSTRDLKYEQYF. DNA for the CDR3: TGCGCCAGCAGCAGTACTCGGGACTTGAAGTACGAGCAGTACTTC.

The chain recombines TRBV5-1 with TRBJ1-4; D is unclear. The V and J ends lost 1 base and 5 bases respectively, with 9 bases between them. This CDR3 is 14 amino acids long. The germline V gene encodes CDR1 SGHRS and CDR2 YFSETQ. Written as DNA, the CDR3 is TGCGCCAGCAGCTTGCAGTCAGGCAATGAAAAACTGTTTTTT. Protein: CASSLQSGNEKLFF.

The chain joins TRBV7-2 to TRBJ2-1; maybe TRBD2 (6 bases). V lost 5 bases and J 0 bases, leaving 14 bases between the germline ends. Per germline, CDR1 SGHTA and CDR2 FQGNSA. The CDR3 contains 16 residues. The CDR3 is CASSRGSGSSYNEQFF. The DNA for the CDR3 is TGTGCCAGCAGCCGCGGTAGCGGAAGCTCCTACAATGAGCAGTTCTTC.

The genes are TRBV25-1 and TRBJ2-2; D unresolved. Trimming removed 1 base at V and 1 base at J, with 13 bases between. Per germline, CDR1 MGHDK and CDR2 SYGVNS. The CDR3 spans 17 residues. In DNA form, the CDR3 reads TGTGCCAGCAGTGAATTTGGACGGATAAGGAACACCGGGGAGCTGTTTTTT. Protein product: CASSEFGRIRNTGELFF.

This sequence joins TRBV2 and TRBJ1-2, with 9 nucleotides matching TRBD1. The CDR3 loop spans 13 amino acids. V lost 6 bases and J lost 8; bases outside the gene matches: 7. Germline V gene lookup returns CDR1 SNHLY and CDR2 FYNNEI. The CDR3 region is CASSLGQGLGYTF. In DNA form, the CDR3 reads TGTGCCAGCAGCCTAGGACAGGGGCTAGGCTACACCTTC.

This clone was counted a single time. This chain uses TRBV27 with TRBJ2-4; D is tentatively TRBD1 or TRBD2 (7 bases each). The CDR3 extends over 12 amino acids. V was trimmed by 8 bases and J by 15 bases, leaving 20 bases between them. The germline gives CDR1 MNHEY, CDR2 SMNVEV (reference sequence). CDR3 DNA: TGTGCCAGCTCCAGGGGGGGAGGGTCGTGGTACTTC. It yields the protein CASSRGGGSWYF.